The clone carrying this TCR beta chain has just one count. Its antigen is undetermined. The CDR3 has 12 residues. V was cut by 7 bases and J by 4 bases, with 9 bases left in between. Germline-derived CDR1 and CDR2 are ENHRY and SYGVKD. Investigators prepared the TCR beta libraries by applying iRepertoire HTBI primers and Arm-PCR of CDR3 regions. One entry per CDR3 protein results from TCRdb running MiXCR on the multiplex PCR reads. This table holds 450,000 or so distinct CDR3 sequences, 22% found once. Time point noted: persistent/refractory GD, antithyroid drugs over 5 years with positive TRAb. Making the TCR library involved RNA that had been extracted from PBMCs. The sample is drawn from a study of regulatory T cells in long-lasting Graves disease. Background on the study: Those with persistent Graves' disease had received antithyroid drugs for over 5 years with positive TSH receptor antibodies. Whole-study results and caveats: Persistent patients had a count of shared public clonotypes (about 2,500) that exceeded that of new patients (about 930).

The sequence came from a female donor with Graves disease. The source was peripheral blood mononuclear cells (PBMCs), collected when the disease was refractory, from a patient treated with antithyroid drugs. The chain combines TRBV10-3 with TRBJ2-3; D is ambiguous. This CDR3 is CAITEGPDTQYF. CDR3 nucleotide sequence: TGTGCCATCACCGAAGGGCCAGATACGCAGTATTTT.